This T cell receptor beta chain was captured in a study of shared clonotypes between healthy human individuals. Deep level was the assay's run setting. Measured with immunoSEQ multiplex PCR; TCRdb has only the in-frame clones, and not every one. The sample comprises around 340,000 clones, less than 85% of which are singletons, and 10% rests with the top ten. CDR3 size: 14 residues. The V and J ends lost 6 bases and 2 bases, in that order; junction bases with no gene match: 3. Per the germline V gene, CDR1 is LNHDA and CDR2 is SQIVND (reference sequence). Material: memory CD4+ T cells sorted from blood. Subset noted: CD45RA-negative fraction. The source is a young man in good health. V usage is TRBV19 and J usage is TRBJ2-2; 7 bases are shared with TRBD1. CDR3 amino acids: CASRTGLNTGELFF. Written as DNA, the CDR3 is TGTGCCAGTAGGACAGGGCTAAACACCGGGGAGCTGTTTTTT.